These T cell receptor beta chains were read from a single sample in a study of blood T cell repertoires in COVID-19. Here immunoSEQ multiplex PCR was the method, and the copy in TCRdb shows in-frame clones only, minus some. There are 150,000 to 200,000 clones in the sample; around 86% occur only once, and roughly 0.95% lies in the top ten. Sequenced input: peripheral blood. The receptors stem from a young man with acute or convalescent COVID-19. Each CDR3 is given with its conserved first and last residue. The D gene is left open where the match is weak. Clone size appears in some rows only: once, few, many, or a class for an expanded clone.

d_call: TRBD1; v_call: TRBV7-9; j_call: TRBJ1-2; clone_size: NA; cdr3_aa: CASSLPGGGGYTF; cdr3_nt: TGTGCCAGCAGCTTACCAGGGGGTGGTGGCTACACCTTC
d_call: NA; v_call: TRBV28; j_call: TRBJ1-2; clone_size: NA; cdr3_aa: CASNPGGIYGYTF; cdr3_nt: TGTGCCAGCAACCCGGGAGGGATCTATGGCTACACCTTC
d_call: TRBD1; v_call: TRBV28; j_call: TRBJ1-2; clone_size: NA; cdr3_aa: CASNRDRTPYGYTF; cdr3_nt: TGTGCCAGCAACCGGGACAGAACTCCCTATGGCTACACCTTC
d_call: TRBD1; v_call: TRBV6-5; j_call: TRBJ1-1; clone_size: few; cdr3_aa: CASRRQGWDTEAFF; cdr3_nt: TGTGCCAGCAGGCGACAGGGGTGGGACACTGAAGCTTTCTTT
d_call: TRBD1; v_call: TRBV6-2/TRBV6-3; j_call: TRBJ1-2; clone_size: NA; cdr3_aa: CASSYFDRGIYGYTF; cdr3_nt: TGTGCCAGCAGTTACTTCGACAGGGGGATATATGGCTACACCTTC
d_call: TRBD1; v_call: TRBV29-1; j_call: TRBJ1-1; clone_size: NA; cdr3_aa: CSVAPGGPGTEAFF; cdr3_nt: TGCAGCGTTGCCCCAGGGGGGCCGGGTACTGAAGCTTTCTTT
d_call: NA; v_call: TRBV7-2; j_call: TRBJ2-3; clone_size: NA; cdr3_aa: CASSLWGSGVADTQYF; cdr3_nt: TGTGCCAGCAGCCTGTGGGGTTCGGGGGTTGCAGATACGCAGTATTTT
d_call: NA; v_call: TRBV6-5; j_call: TRBJ1-2; clone_size: NA; cdr3_aa: CASTAGASSYGYTF; cdr3_nt: TGTGCCAGCACGGCGGGGGCCTCCTCCTATGGCTACACCTTC
d_call: NA; v_call: TRBV5-1; j_call: TRBJ1-2; clone_size: NA; cdr3_aa: CASTRDTNYGYTF; cdr3_nt: TGCGCCAGCACTCGGGACACCAACTATGGCTACACCTTC
d_call: NA; v_call: TRBV6-5; j_call: TRBJ2-1; clone_size: NA; cdr3_aa: CASSYLRGLKNEQFF; cdr3_nt: TGTGCCAGCAGTTACCTTAGGGGACTGAAAAATGAGCAGTTCTTC
d_call: NA; v_call: TRBV6-4; j_call: TRBJ2-2; clone_size: few; cdr3_aa: CASSEGETGELFF; cdr3_nt: TGTGCCAGCAGTGAAGGGGAAACCGGGGAGCTGTTTTTT
d_call: TRBD1; v_call: TRBV6-5; j_call: TRBJ1-1; clone_size: NA; cdr3_aa: CASSQLQGAAEAFF; cdr3_nt: TGTGCCAGCAGTCAACTACAGGGGGCCGCTGAAGCTTTCTTT
d_call: NA; v_call: TRBV5-1; j_call: TRBJ1-1; clone_size: NA; cdr3_aa: CASSLELGRNTEAFF; cdr3_nt: TGCGCCAGCAGCTTGGAACTTGGGAGGAACACTGAAGCTTTCTTT
d_call: NA; v_call: TRBV9; j_call: TRBJ1-4; clone_size: NA; cdr3_aa: CASSRTYEGGEKLFF; cdr3_nt: TGTGCCAGCAGCCGAACTTATGAGGGGGGGGAAAAACTGTTTTTT
d_call: NA; v_call: TRBV6-5; j_call: TRBJ1-1; clone_size: few; cdr3_aa: CASLEGNMNTEAFF; cdr3_nt: TGTGCCAGCTTGGAGGGGAACATGAACACTGAAGCTTTCTTT
d_call: TRBD1; v_call: TRBV5-1; j_call: TRBJ2-7; clone_size: NA; cdr3_aa: CASSLEWDSYEQYF; cdr3_nt: TGCGCCAGCAGCTTGGAATGGGACAGCTACGAGCAGTACTTC
d_call: NA; v_call: TRBV5-1; j_call: TRBJ1-5; clone_size: NA; cdr3_aa: CASSPTGMVIGQPQHF; cdr3_nt: TGCGCCAGCAGCCCCACAGGGATGGTTATTGGTCAGCCCCAGCATTTT
d_call: TRBD1; v_call: TRBV29-1; j_call: TRBJ2-7; clone_size: NA; cdr3_aa: CSVVGQGYEQYF; cdr3_nt: TGCAGCGTTGTGGGACAGGGGTACGAGCAGTACTTC
d_call: NA; v_call: TRBV3-1/TRBV3-2; j_call: TRBJ1-2; clone_size: NA; cdr3_aa: CASSRRDYGYTF; cdr3_nt: TGTGCCAGCAGCCGCCGGGACTATGGCTACACCTTC
d_call: NA; v_call: TRBV2; j_call: TRBJ1-2; clone_size: NA; cdr3_aa: CASSEAIYGYTF; cdr3_nt: TGTGCCAGCAGTGAAGCCATCTATGGCTACACCTTC
d_call: TRBD1; v_call: TRBV6-5; j_call: TRBJ1-1; clone_size: few; cdr3_aa: CASRAGGSNTEAFF; cdr3_nt: TGTGCCAGCAGGGCAGGGGGCTCGAACACTGAAGCTTTCTTT
d_call: NA; v_call: TRBV5-1; j_call: TRBJ2-7; clone_size: NA; cdr3_aa: CASSLGEGERTYEQYF; cdr3_nt: TGCGCCAGCAGCTTGGGGGAGGGGGAGAGAACCTACGAGCAGTACTTC
d_call: NA; v_call: TRBV7-9; j_call: TRBJ1-1; clone_size: NA; cdr3_aa: CASSLNSRGNTEAFF; cdr3_nt: TGTGCCAGCAGCTTGAACTCTAGGGGGAACACTGAAGCTTTCTTT
d_call: TRBD1; v_call: TRBV3-1/TRBV3-2; j_call: TRBJ2-3; clone_size: NA; cdr3_aa: CASSQGDRDRTDTQYF; cdr3_nt: TGTGCCAGCAGCCAGGGGGACAGGGACCGCACAGATACGCAGTATTTT
d_call: TRBD1; v_call: TRBV10-3; j_call: TRBJ2-2; clone_size: NA; cdr3_aa: CAIKGTGGTGELFF; cdr3_nt: TGTGCCATCAAAGGGACAGGGGGCACCGGGGAGCTGTTTTTT
d_call: NA; v_call: TRBV5-5; j_call: TRBJ1-3; clone_size: NA; cdr3_aa: CASSRTVANTIYF; cdr3_nt: TGTGCCAGCAGCCGGACAGTAGCAAACACCATATATTTT
d_call: NA; v_call: TRBV6-6; j_call: TRBJ1-2; clone_size: NA; cdr3_aa: CASSYHQGKDGYTF; cdr3_nt: TGTGCCAGCAGTTACCATCAGGGGAAGGATGGCTACACCTTC
d_call: NA; v_call: TRBV10-3; j_call: TRBJ1-5; clone_size: NA; cdr3_aa: CAIRAGEGGPQHF; cdr3_nt: TGTGCCATCAGGGCCGGGGAGGGCGGGCCCCAGCATTTT
d_call: NA; v_call: TRBV5-1; j_call: TRBJ1-1; clone_size: NA; cdr3_aa: CASSLDELNTEAFF; cdr3_nt: TGCGCCAGCAGCTTGGATGAGTTGAACACTGAAGCTTTCTTT
d_call: NA; v_call: TRBV28; j_call: TRBJ1-1; clone_size: NA; cdr3_aa: CASNRGTEAFF; cdr3_nt: TGTGCCAGCAATAGGGGCACTGAAGCTTTCTTT
d_call: NA; v_call: TRBV29-1; j_call: TRBJ1-2; clone_size: NA; cdr3_aa: CSVAADSLRANYGYTF; cdr3_nt: TGCAGCGTTGCAGCGGACAGCCTTCGAGCTAACTATGGCTACACCTTC
d_call: TRBD1; v_call: TRBV6-5; j_call: TRBJ1-3; clone_size: few; cdr3_aa: CASSYRDSRGNTIYF; cdr3_nt: TGTGCCAGCAGTTACCGGGACAGTAGAGGAAACACCATATATTTT
d_call: NA; v_call: TRBV4-1; j_call: TRBJ1-2; clone_size: few; cdr3_aa: CASRSTGTYGYTF; cdr3_nt: TGCGCCAGCAGATCGACGGGAACCTATGGCTACACCTTC
d_call: NA; v_call: TRBV5-1; j_call: TRBJ1-1; clone_size: NA; cdr3_aa: CASISEGLNTEAFF; cdr3_nt: TGCGCCAGCATTTCCGAGGGTTTGAACACTGAAGCTTTCTTT
d_call: TRBD2; v_call: TRBV6-5; j_call: TRBJ2-7; clone_size: NA; cdr3_aa: CASSSPVSGVTYEQYF; cdr3_nt: TGTGCCAGCAGTTCCCCGGTTAGCGGGGTTACCTACGAGCAGTACTTC
d_call: NA; v_call: TRBV7-2; j_call: TRBJ1-6; clone_size: few; cdr3_aa: CASSPEGGSPLHF; cdr3_nt: TGTGCCAGCAGCCCTGAGGGAGGTTCACCCCTCCACTTT
d_call: TRBD2; v_call: TRBV5-4; j_call: TRBJ2-5; clone_size: NA; cdr3_aa: CASSLAPGIVSGDQETQYF; cdr3_nt: TGTGCCAGCAGCTTGGCCCCTGGTATTGTTAGCGGGGACCAAGAGACCCAGTACTTC
d_call: NA; v_call: TRBV4-1; j_call: TRBJ1-2; clone_size: NA; cdr3_aa: CASSPKGPSTGNYGYTF; cdr3_nt: TGCGCCAGCAGCCCAAAAGGTCCCTCAACGGGTAACTATGGCTACACCTTC
d_call: TRBD2; v_call: TRBV9; j_call: TRBJ2-3; clone_size: NA; cdr3_aa: CASSIIAGSTDTQYF; cdr3_nt: TGTGCCAGCAGCATAATAGCGGGTAGCACAGATACGCAGTATTTT
d_call: TRBD1; v_call: TRBV18; j_call: TRBJ1-1; clone_size: NA; cdr3_aa: CASSTVGQGRTEAFF; cdr3_nt: TGTGCCAGCTCCACCGTGGGACAGGGTAGAACTGAAGCTTTCTTT
d_call: TRBD1; v_call: TRBV30; j_call: TRBJ1-3; clone_size: NA; cdr3_aa: CAWSGPGPQGAGNTIYF; cdr3_nt: TGTGCCTGGAGTGGACCTGGCCCTCAGGGGGCGGGAAACACCATATATTTT
d_call: NA; v_call: TRBV12-3/TRBV12-4; j_call: TRBJ2-3; clone_size: NA; cdr3_aa: CASQGWGTDTQYF; cdr3_nt: TGTGCCAGCCAGGGGTGGGGTACAGATACGCAGTATTTT
d_call: NA; v_call: TRBV2; j_call: TRBJ1-4; clone_size: NA; cdr3_aa: CASSADSRRGGLFF; cdr3_nt: TGTGCCAGCAGTGCTGACAGCCGTAGAGGCGGACTGTTTTTT
d_call: NA; v_call: TRBV21-1; j_call: TRBJ1-5; clone_size: NA; cdr3_aa: CASSKPGFWHSNQPQHF; cdr3_nt: TGTGCCAGCAGCAAGCCAGGGTTTTGGCATAGCAATCAGCCCCAGCATTTT
d_call: TRBD1; v_call: TRBV30; j_call: TRBJ1-3; clone_size: NA; cdr3_aa: CAWSVLGTGAYSGNTIYF; cdr3_nt: TGTGCCTGGAGTGTACTTGGGACAGGCGCTTACTCTGGAAACACCATATATTTT
d_call: TRBD1; v_call: TRBV23-1; j_call: TRBJ1-1; clone_size: NA; cdr3_aa: CASSRERQGARNTEAFF; cdr3_nt: TGCGCCAGCAGTCGGGAGAGACAGGGGGCGCGGAACACTGAAGCTTTCTTT
d_call: TRBD1; v_call: TRBV10-3; j_call: TRBJ1-4; clone_size: NA; cdr3_aa: CAAGQGKGEKLFF; cdr3_nt: TGTGCCGCCGGACAGGGGAAGGGAGAAAAACTGTTTTTT
d_call: TRBD2; v_call: TRBV7-7; j_call: TRBJ2-5; clone_size: NA; cdr3_aa: CASSLGLAGGRETQYF; cdr3_nt: TGTGCCAGCAGCTTAGGACTAGCGGGGGGCAGAGAGACCCAGTACTTC
d_call: NA; v_call: TRBV4-1; j_call: TRBJ1-5; clone_size: NA; cdr3_aa: CASSQDHLSNQPQHF; cdr3_nt: TGCGCCAGCAGCCAAGATCACTTGAGCAATCAGCCCCAGCATTTT
d_call: TRBD1; v_call: TRBV30; j_call: TRBJ2-2; clone_size: NA; cdr3_aa: CAWSRTGRTGELFF; cdr3_nt: TGTGCCTGGAGTCGGACAGGACGCACCGGGGAGCTGTTTTTT
d_call: TRBD1; v_call: TRBV5-1; j_call: TRBJ1-6; clone_size: NA; cdr3_aa: CASSLGQGHSPLHF; cdr3_nt: TGCGCCAGCAGCTTGGGACAGGGTCATTCACCCCTCCACTTT
d_call: TRBD2; v_call: TRBV5-1; j_call: TRBJ2-3; clone_size: NA; cdr3_aa: CASSLGGGPTDTQYF; cdr3_nt: TGCGCCAGCAGCTTGGGCGGGGGGCCCACAGATACGCAGTATTTT
d_call: NA; v_call: TRBV12-5; j_call: TRBJ1-5; clone_size: NA; cdr3_aa: CASGLGDTNYQPQHF; cdr3_nt: TGTGCTAGTGGTTTGGGGGACACCAATTATCAGCCCCAGCATTTT
d_call: TRBD2; v_call: TRBV24-1; j_call: TRBJ2-2; clone_size: NA; cdr3_aa: CATSRAGEGTGELFF; cdr3_nt: TGTGCCACCAGTCGGGCGGGGGAAGGCACCGGGGAGCTGTTTTTT
d_call: NA; v_call: TRBV5-6; j_call: TRBJ2-3; clone_size: once; cdr3_aa: CASSTDSTDTQYF; cdr3_nt: TGTGCCAGCAGCACAGACAGCACAGATACGCAGTATTTT